The 7 T cell receptor beta chains below all came from one sample that was sequenced in a study of post-analysis software for immune sequencing data. Their cognate antigens are unknown. Broader study findings: About five TRBV segments (TRBV5-6, TRBV5-1 and TRBV20-1 among them) occurred more frequently in patients than in controls.

Unique molecular identifiers featured in each of the TCR beta cDNA libraries. TCRdb passed the PCR reads through MiXCR, listing each CDR3 protein once. The sample consists of hundreds of thousands of distinct CDR3 sequences, roughly 30% of them appearing once. Sequences were obtained from blood. The receptor set was obtained from a girl aged 10 to 17 with multiple sclerosis.

This chain connects TRBV12-3 or TRBV12-4 to TRBJ1-5; D might be TRBD1 (6 bases). The CDR3 extends over 17 amino acids. Trimming left V 1 base short and J 2 bases short, with 15 bases between. For the CDR3, the DNA is TGTGCCAGCAGTTTAGTTGTCGGGGGCAGGGGCAATCAGCCCCAGCATTTT. It specifies CASSLVVGGRGNQPQHF.

This clonotype was observed a handful of times. The genes are TRBV11-2 and TRBJ2-3; no clear D. V was cut by 6 bases and J by 8 bases, with 9 bases left in between. Germline CDR1 and CDR2: SGHAT and FQNNGV. There are 11 residues in the CDR3. The CDR3 is CASRLASTQYF. The CDR3 coding sequence is TGTGCCAGCAGGCTCGCGAGTACGCAGTATTTT.

This chain joins TRBV5-1 and TRBJ2-5; either TRBD1 or TRBD2 may fit D (5 bases each). Gene TRBJ2-7 matches the end of the DNA better, so the J call may be wrong. The CDR3 contains 12 residues. Germline V lookup: CDR1 SGHRS, CDR2 YFSETQ. The CDR3 here is CASSLGDDEQYF. The CDR3 DNA sequence: TGCGCCAGCTCCCTGGGGGACGACGAGCAGTACTTC.

Only a few counts were recorded for this clonotype. DNA of the CDR3: TGTGCCAGCAGCGTCCGGGGACTAGCGGGACCAGATACGCAGTATTTT. Its translation is CASSVRGLAGPDTQYF. The V gene is TRBV9, the J gene TRBJ2-3; TRBD2 matches 13 bases. V was clipped by 2 bases and J by 4 bases; unmatched bases: 4. This CDR3 comprises 16 residues. The germline CDR1 and CDR2 sequences are SGDLS and YYNGEE.

The CDR3 loop reads CASSFRTSRGTDTQYF. Written as DNA, the CDR3 is TGTGCCAGCAGCTTTCGGACTAGCAGGGGGACAGATACGCAGTATTTT. The gene calls are TRBV7-9 and TRBJ2-3, with D perhaps TRBD2 (8 bases). Germline assignment: CDR1 SEHNR and CDR2 FQNEAQ (reference sequence). The CDR3 contains 16 residues. V lost 3 bases to trimming and J lost 3 bases, with 16 bases between them.

A remark on this clonotype: The junction departs from germline at one end; a sequencing error may be responsible. This rearrangement joins TRBV10-3 to TRBJ2-1; 14 nucleotides align to TRBD2. Germline CDR1 reads ENHRY; CDR2 reads SYGVKD. The CDR3 loop spans 16 amino acids. The CDR3 here is CAVSEGLAGDLNEQFF. CDR3 bases: TGTGCCGTCAGTGAGGGACTAGCGGGAGATCTCAATGAGCAGTTCTTC.

The V gene is TRBV27, the J gene TRBJ2-7; 9 positions match TRBD2. CDR3 size: 16 residues. V trimming: 3 bases; J trimming: 3 bases; junction bases outside the gene matches: 9. Germline V lookup: CDR1 MNHEY, CDR2 SMNVEV (reference sequence). CDR3 amino acids: CASSFGREGLYYEQYF. CDR3 DNA: TGTGCCAGCAGTTTCGGGCGGGAGGGCCTCTACTACGAGCAGTACTTC.